This T cell receptor (beta chain) was recorded in a study of cytomegalovirus exposure and HLA in healthy donors. Study context: Early released data had around 79 million unique TCRs, all coming from HLA-typed donors.

Points on this clone: The antigen is not known.

The PCR made use of 60 Vbeta and 13 Jbeta primers. Assay used: immunoSEQ multiplex PCR; TCRdb lists only in-frame clones, some missing. Of about 78,000 clones listed, over 60% are singletons. This CDR3 region has 15 residues. CDR1 LNHDA and CDR2 SQIVND come from the germline V gene (reference sequence). V shed 3 bases and J 4 bases; nucleotides not matched to a gene: 4. Whole-study results and caveats: Owing to their indistinguishability, certain V segments, notably TRBV6-2 and TRBV6-3, were excluded.

The sequence was obtained from a woman in her forties in good health and CMV-seropositive. The V call is TRBV19, the J call TRBJ2-1, with 9 bases aligning to TRBD1. Sequenced sample: PBMCs. For the CDR3, the DNA is TGTGCCAGTAGTATCGGGACAGGGCGATACAATGAGCAGTTCTTC. Its protein product is CASSIGTGRYNEQFF.